Listed below are T cell receptor beta chains from one sample, sequenced in a study of cytomegalovirus exposure and HLA in healthy donors. Data came from immunoSEQ multiplex PCR; TCRdb stores just in-frame clones and leaves some out. Altogether 150,000 to 200,000 clones are present, roughly nine tenths being singletons, with the ten largest covering roughly 5.7%. Material for sequencing was PBMCs. The receptors here all came from a woman aged 30 to 39 in good health and CMV-seronegative. Both conserved end residues are part of each CDR3. A D gene is named only where the DNA matches it firmly. Expanded clones get a size class; other rows say once, few or many, or leave the size out.

d_call clone_size j_call v_call cdr3_aa cdr3_nt
. . TRBJ1-1 TRBV6-5 CASSYRGRINTEAFF TGTGCCAGCAGTTACCGGGGACGGATTAACACTGAAGCTTTCTTT
TRBD2 . TRBJ2-1 TRBV6-1 CASSGSSGGAYWKYNEQFF TGTGCCAGCAGTGGAAGTAGCGGGGGGGCCTATTGGAAATACAATGAGCAGTTCTTC
. . TRBJ2-3 TRBV2 CASSATVQGTDTQYF TGTGCCAGCAGTGCCACAGTCCAGGGCACAGATACGCAGTATTTT
. . TRBJ2-5 TRBV28 CASSTQETQYF TGTGCCAGCAGCACCCAAGAGACCCAGTACTTC
. . TRBJ1-2 TRBV5-4 CASSLDNYGYTF TGTGCCAGCAGCTTAGATAACTATGGCTACACCTTC
TRBD1 few TRBJ2-7 TRBV9 CASSIEGQGAHEQYF TGTGCCAGCAGCATAGAAGGACAGGGGGCCCACGAGCAGTACTTC
. few TRBJ1-3 TRBV6-5 CASSYRAGNTIYF TGTGCCAGCAGTTACAGGGCTGGAAACACCATATATTTT
. . TRBJ2-5 TRBV6-5 CASTPTGGRQETQYF TGTGCCAGCACCCCGACGGGGGGCCGGCAAGAGACCCAGTACTTC
TRBD1 once TRBJ1-1 TRBV6-5 CASSYLDRANTEAFF TGTGCCAGCAGTTACCTGGACAGGGCTAACACTGAAGCTTTCTTT
. . TRBJ1-1 TRBV4-1 CASSQANGGTEAFF TGCGCCAGCAGCCAAGCTAACGGGGGCACTGAAGCTTTCTTT
. . TRBJ2-1 TRBV27 CASSPTRSGEQFF TGTGCCAGTTCTCCAACTCGGTCGGGTGAGCAGTTCTTC
. . TRBJ2-2 TRBV5-1 CASSRETANTGELFF TGCGCCAGCAGCCGGGAGACAGCGAACACCGGGGAGCTGTTTTTT
TRBD1 . TRBJ1-2 TRBV19 CASSIGQDYGYTF TGTGCCAGTAGTATCGGACAGGACTATGGCTACACCTTC
. . TRBJ2-7 TRBV11-2 CASSLGRQAYEQYF TGTGCCAGCAGCTTAGGGAGACAGGCCTACGAGCAGTACTTC
. . TRBJ2-5 TRBV14 CASSQYFSGTQYF TGTGCCAGCAGCCAGTACTTCTCCGGGACCCAGTACTTC
. . TRBJ1-1 TRBV6-1 CASRFSGTAPTEAFF TGTGCCAGCAGATTCTCCGGGACCGCGCCGACTGAAGCTTTCTTT
. . TRBJ2-7 TRBV9 CASSGGASYEQYF TGTGCCAGCTCGGGCGGGGCTTCCTACGAGCAGTACTTC
. . TRBJ1-2 TRBV28 CASRAVGRQHGYTF TGTGCCAGCAGGGCGGTAGGGCGTCAGCATGGCTACACCTTC